This T cell receptor beta chain was identified in a study of blood T cell repertoires in COVID-19. Study summary: Acute and convalescent COVID-19 specimens originated in the United States, Italy and Spain. PBMCs, B-cell-depleted T cells, or T cells were the source of the cDNA or gDNA that made up the material.

V was clipped by 0 bases and J by 8 bases; unmatched bases: 3. The CDR3 runs 14 residues. CDR1 is LGHDT and CDR2 is YNNKEL in the germline V gene (reference sequence). Source study methods: Amplification from reference gene primers served as the basis for estimated nucleated cell counts. Clones were read by immunoSEQ multiplex PCR, and TCRdb kept only the in-frame ones, dropping some. The V and J calls and clone size come from that table; D and trimming were worked out from the DNA. Among about 91,000 clones listed, 88% were seen once. This chain joins TRBV3-1 (or the pseudogene TRBV3-2) and TRBJ2-3, with 9 nucleotides matching TRBD2. Input material: peripheral blood. The receptor was isolated from a woman aged 80 or over with active COVID-19. CDR3 coding DNA: TGTGCCAGCAGCCAAGATTTGCGGGGGGGTACGCAGTATTTT. Its translation is CASSQDLRGGTQYF.